Shown below are 15 T cell receptor beta chains from a single sample sequenced in a study of cytomegalovirus exposure and HLA in healthy donors. Generated by immunoSEQ multiplex PCR, the TCRdb table keeps only in-frame clones and is missing some. The table lists a few hundred thousand clones, roughly 90% of them singletons. Sequencing used PBMCs. The receptors derive from a woman aged 18-35 years in good health and CMV-seronegative.

The chain uses TRBV6-6 and TRBJ2-7; TRBD1 matches at 7 bases. The CDR3 runs to 14 residues. Germline values: CDR1 MNHNY, CDR2 SVGAGI (reference sequence). V was clipped by 6 bases and J by 5 bases; unmatched bases: 10. The CDR3 loop reads CASSRGLGGDEQYF. The CDR3 DNA reads as TGTGCCAGCAGCCGCGGTCTAGGGGGCGACGAGCAGTACTTC.

This clone has just one count. The V gene is TRBV6-1, the J gene TRBJ2-5, with D possibly being TRBD2 (6 bases). Germline CDR1 MNHNS, CDR2 SASEGT. V was pared by 9 bases and J by 0 bases, with 17 bases between. CDR3 length: 15 residues. The CDR3 bases are TGTGCCAGAAACTGGGGGAGGCCGAACCAAGAGACCCAGTACTTC. Its translation is CARNWGRPNQETQYF.

The chain links TRBV7-7 to TRBJ2-5; 14 bases match TRBD2. Germline values: CDR1 SSHAT, CDR2 FNYEAQ (reference sequence). This CDR3 is built from 15 residues. V lost 1 base, J lost 9 bases, and 4 bases stayed unmatched. CDR3 nucleotides: TGTGCCAGCAGCTTAGGACTAGCGGGAGGGGCGGCCCAGTACTTC. Its translation: CASSLGLAGGAAQYF.

This clone came up once. The sample has other DNA sequences that encode this CDR3 too. The CDR3 region has the DNA TGTGCCAGCTCAACAGGGAGCTCTGGAAACACCATATATTTT. The encoded protein is CASSTGSSGNTIYF. V gene TRBV18 combines with J gene TRBJ1-3; tentative D call: TRBD1 (6 bases). V lost 5 bases and J 0 bases, leaving 8 bases between the germline ends. The CDR3 loop spans 14 amino acids. CDR1 is KGHSH and CDR2 is LQKENI in the germline V gene.

This clone was detected a few times. The V call is TRBV4-1, the J call TRBJ1-1, with 7 bases that match TRBD1. The CDR3 loop spans 15 amino acids. CDR1 and CDR2 (germline): MGHRA, YSYEKL. Unmatched junction bases numbered 6, after V lost 4 bases and J lost 1 base. The CDR3 region is CASSLTGLSNTEAFF. The CDR3 nucleotides are TGCGCCAGCAGCCTGACAGGGCTCTCGAACACTGAAGCTTTCTTT.

The chain combines TRBV25-1 with TRBJ2-3; 8 nucleotides match TRBD1. Trimming at V came to 4 bases and at J to 9 bases, leaving 3 bases not matched to a gene. CDR1 is MGHDK and CDR2 is SYGVNS in the germline V gene. The CDR3 consists of 12 residues. CDR3 sequence: CASSAQGATQYF. The CDR3 bases are TGTGCCAGCAGTGCCCAGGGGGCAACGCAGTATTTT.

This sequence joins TRBV4-3 and TRBJ1-1, with 12 bases identical to TRBD1. The CDR3 has 15 amino acids. V was pared by 1 base and J by 13 bases, with 10 bases of the junction left unmatched. Germline CDR1 and CDR2: LGHNA and YSLEER. The DNA for the CDR3 is TGCGCCAGCAGCCAAGGAAAGTTCGGGACAGGGGGCTTTTTCTTT. Amino acid sequence: CASSQGKFGTGGFFF.

J is TRBJ1-1 and V is TRBV19, with D possibly being TRBD1 (6 bases). Trimming removed 9 bases from V and 4 bases from J, with 15 bases in between. The CDR3 has 13 residues. Germline lookup yields CDR1 LNHDA and CDR2 SQIVND (reference sequence). CDR3 sequence reads: CASLIQGVTEAFF. The CDR3 DNA reads TGTGCCAGCCTAATACAGGGAGTCACTGAAGCTTTCTTT.

The V call is TRBV10-3, the J call TRBJ2-7, with 14 bases that match TRBD2. This CDR3 has 23 residues. The trim removed 2 bases at V and 3 bases at J, leaving 24 bases unmatched. Germline CDR1 ENHRY, CDR2 SYGVKD. This CDR3 is CAISEHPGTSGSSSPRPSYEQYF. As DNA, the CDR3 is TGTGCCATCAGTGAGCATCCCGGGACTAGCGGGAGTTCCAGCCCTAGGCCGAGCTACGAGCAGTACTTC.

This chain uses TRBV21-1 with TRBJ2-7; TRBD1 is taken as the D call from the table, unchecked against the DNA. TRBV21-1 is reported as a pseudogene. The length of the CDR3 is 16 residues. As DNA, the CDR3 is TGTGCCAGCAGCAAAGACGTATGGGACAGGACATACGAGCAGTACTTC. It specifies CASSKDVWDRTYEQYF.

This chain connects TRBV6-6 to TRBJ2-1, with 12 nucleotides matching TRBD2. The J segment lost 6 bases and the V segment lost 5 bases, leaving 5 bases of the junction unmatched. The CDR3 has 15 residues. Germline CDR1 is MNHNY and CDR2 is SVGAGI (reference sequence). CDR3 residues: CASSLAGGTSNEQFF. The CDR3 nucleotides are TGTGCCAGCAGTCTAGCGGGAGGGACATCCAATGAGCAGTTCTTC.

The chain uses TRBV6-5 and TRBJ2-7; D is unclear. Germline V gene data show CDR1 as MNHEY and CDR2 as SVGAGI. The ends were cut back, 0 bases at V and 3 bases at J, with 9 bases in the middle. The length of the CDR3 is 14 residues. The CDR3 here is CASSYSGRRYEQYF. CDR3 in DNA: TGTGCCAGCAGTTACTCAGGCAGGCGCTACGAGCAGTACTTC.

The chain employs TRBV5-4 and TRBJ1-4; 7 nucleotides align to TRBD1. The trim removed 4 bases at V and 4 bases at J, leaving 7 bases unmatched. CDR3 size: 15 residues. Per the germline V gene, CDR1 is SGHNT and CDR2 is YYREEE (reference sequence). CDR3 DNA: TGTGCCAGCAGCACACAGACAGGGAGTAATGAAAAACTGTTTTTT. Translating gives CASSTQTGSNEKLFF. Variable domain in full (rest from reference TRBV5-4 and TRBJ1-4): ETGVTQSPTHLIKTRGQQVTLRCSSQSGHNTVSWYQQALGQGPQFIFQYYREEENGRGNFPPRFSGLQFPNYSSELNVNALELDDSALYLCASSTQTGSNEKLFFGSGTQLSVL.

This clone appeared once. The V and J genes are TRBV5-6 and TRBJ2-7; 8 bases line up with TRBD2. In germline, CDR1 is SGHDT, CDR2 YYEEEE. The length of the CDR3 is 17 residues. V lost 0 bases and J lost 0; bases outside the gene matches: 8. Here the CDR3 reads CASSLAPGGTSSYEQYF. In nucleotides, the CDR3 is TGTGCCAGCAGCTTGGCCCCGGGGGGGACTAGCTCCTACGAGCAGTACTTC.

The chain is built from TRBV7-9 and TRBJ1-5; 7 nucleotides line up with TRBD1. CDR3 length equals 14 residues. V lost 5 bases to trimming and J lost 6 bases; unmatched junction nucleotides: 7. Germline V lookup: CDR1 SEHNR, CDR2 FQNEAQ (reference sequence). For the CDR3, the DNA is TGTGCCAGCAGCCGGGGACAGTCGGGTCAGCCCCAGCATTTT. This sequence encodes CASSRGQSGQPQHF.